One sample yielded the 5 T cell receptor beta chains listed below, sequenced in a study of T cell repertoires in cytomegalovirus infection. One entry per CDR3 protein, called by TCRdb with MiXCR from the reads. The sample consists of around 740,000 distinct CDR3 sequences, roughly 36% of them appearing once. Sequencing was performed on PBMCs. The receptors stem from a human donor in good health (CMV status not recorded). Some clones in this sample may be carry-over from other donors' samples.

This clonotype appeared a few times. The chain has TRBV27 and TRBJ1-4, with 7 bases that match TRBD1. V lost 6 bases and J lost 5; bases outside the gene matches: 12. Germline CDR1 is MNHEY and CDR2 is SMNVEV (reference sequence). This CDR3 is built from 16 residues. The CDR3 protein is CASSRRDGTVNEKLFF. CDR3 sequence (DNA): TGTGCCAGCAGCCGACGCGACGGGACAGTAAATGAAAAACTGTTTTTT. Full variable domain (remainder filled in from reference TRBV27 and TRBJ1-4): EAQVTQNPRYLITVTGKKLTVTCSQNMNHEYMSWYRQDPGLGLRQIYYSMNVEVTDKGDVPEGYKVSRKEKRNFPLILESPSPNQTSLYFCASSRRDGTVNEKLFFGSGTQLSVL.

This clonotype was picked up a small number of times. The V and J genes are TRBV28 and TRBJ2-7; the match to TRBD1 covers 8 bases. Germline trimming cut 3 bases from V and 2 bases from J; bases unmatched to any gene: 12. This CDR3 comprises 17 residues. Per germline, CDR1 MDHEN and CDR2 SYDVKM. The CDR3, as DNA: TGTGCCAGCAGTTTTGGGCAGGGGGCGCCAGGGACCTACGAGCAGTACTTC. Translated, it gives CASSFGQGAPGTYEQYF.

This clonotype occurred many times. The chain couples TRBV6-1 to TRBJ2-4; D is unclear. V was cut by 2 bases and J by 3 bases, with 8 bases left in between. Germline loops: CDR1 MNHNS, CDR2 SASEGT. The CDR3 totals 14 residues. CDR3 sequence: CASSEIVVKNIQYF. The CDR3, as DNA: TGTGCCAGCAGTGAAATAGTTGTCAAAAACATTCAGTACTTC.

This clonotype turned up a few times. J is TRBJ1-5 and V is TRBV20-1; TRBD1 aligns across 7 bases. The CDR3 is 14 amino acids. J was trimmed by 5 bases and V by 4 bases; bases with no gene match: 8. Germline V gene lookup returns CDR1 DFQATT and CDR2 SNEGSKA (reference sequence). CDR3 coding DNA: TGCAGTGCTAAGGGGGCGGGCAGAGATCAGCCCCAGCATTTT. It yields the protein CSAKGAGRDQPQHF.

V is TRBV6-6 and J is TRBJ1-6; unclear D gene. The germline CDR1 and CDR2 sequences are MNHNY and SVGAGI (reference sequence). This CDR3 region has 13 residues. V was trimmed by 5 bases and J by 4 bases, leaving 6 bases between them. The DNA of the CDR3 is TGTGCCAGCAGTGGGATTTATAATTCACCCCTCCACTTT. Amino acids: CASSGIYNSPLHF.